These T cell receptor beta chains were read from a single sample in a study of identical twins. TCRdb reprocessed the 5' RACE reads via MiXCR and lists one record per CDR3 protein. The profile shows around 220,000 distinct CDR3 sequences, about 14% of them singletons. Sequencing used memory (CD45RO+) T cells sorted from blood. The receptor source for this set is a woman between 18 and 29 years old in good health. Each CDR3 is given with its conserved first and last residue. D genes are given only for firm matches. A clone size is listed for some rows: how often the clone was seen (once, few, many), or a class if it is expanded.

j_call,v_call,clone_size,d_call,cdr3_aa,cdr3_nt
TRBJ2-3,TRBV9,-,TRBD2,CASSVGLAGAQMAQYF,TGTGCCAGCAGCGTGGGACTAGCGGGGGCCCAGATGGCGCAGTATTTT
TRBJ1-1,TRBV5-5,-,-,CASSLFGIGSTLTEAFF,TGTGCCAGCAGCTTGTTTGGTATCGGGTCAACTCTGACTGAAGCTTTCTTT
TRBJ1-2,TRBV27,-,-,CASSPGWGYTF,TGTGCCAGCAGTCCCGGTTGGGGCTACACCTTC
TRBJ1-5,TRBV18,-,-,CASSPSGTGNQPQHF,TGTGCCAGCTCACCATCCGGGACGGGTAATCAGCCCCAGCATTTT
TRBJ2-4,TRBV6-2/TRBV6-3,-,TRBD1,CASSYRQGSQYF,TGTGCCAGCAGTTACCGACAGGGTTCTCAGTACTTC
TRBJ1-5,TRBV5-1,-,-,CASSNGPNQPQHF,TGCGCCAGCAGCAACGGACCCAATCAGCCCCAGCATTTT
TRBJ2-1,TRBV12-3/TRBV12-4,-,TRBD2,CASSSRLAGGSYNEQFF,TGTGCCAGCAGTTCTCGACTAGCGGGAGGGTCCTACAATGAGCAGTTCTTC
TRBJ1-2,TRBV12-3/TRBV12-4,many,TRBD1,CASSPRQGTIYTF,TGTGCCAGCAGTCCCCGACAGGGTACAATCTACACCTTC
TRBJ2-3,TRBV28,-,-,CASGRNGRYTQYF,TGTGCCAGTGGAAGGAATGGGAGGTATACGCAGTATTTT
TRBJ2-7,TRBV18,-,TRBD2,CASLYNIAGNHEQYF,TGTGCCAGCCTCTATAATATAGCGGGGAACCACGAGCAGTACTTC
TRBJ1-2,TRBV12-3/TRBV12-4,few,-,CASKGEDNYGYTF,TGTGCCAGCAAGGGGGAGGATAACTATGGCTACACCTTC
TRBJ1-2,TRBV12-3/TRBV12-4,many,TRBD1,CASSSRIGTGGENTF,TGTGCCAGCAGTTCGCGAATCGGGACAGGGGGGGAAAACACCTTC
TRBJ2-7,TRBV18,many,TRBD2,CASSPASGPYEQYF,TGTGCCAGCTCACCCGCTAGCGGCCCCTACGAGCAGTACTTC
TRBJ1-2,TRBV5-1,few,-,CASSLDLGRGYTF,TGCGCCAGCAGCTTGGATCTGGGTCGGGGCTACACCTTC
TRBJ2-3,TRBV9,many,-,CASSVSWGSTDTQYF,TGTGCCAGCAGCGTATCGTGGGGGAGCACAGATACGCAGTATTTT
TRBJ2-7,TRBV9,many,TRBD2,CASSVAAGGPEQYF,TGTGCCAGCAGCGTAGCTGCGGGAGGGCCCGAGCAGTACTTC
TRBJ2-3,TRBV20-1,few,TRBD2,CSARGPAGPTDTQYF,TGCAGTGCTAGAGGCCCAGCGGGACCGACAGATACGCAGTATTTT
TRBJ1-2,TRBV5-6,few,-,CASSGTGRTNYGYTF,TGTGCCAGCAGCGGAACGGGACGGACTAACTATGGCTACACCTTC
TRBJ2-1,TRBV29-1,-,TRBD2,CSAFYSGDLYNEQFF,TGCAGCGCTTTTTATAGCGGGGACCTCTACAATGAGCAGTTCTTC
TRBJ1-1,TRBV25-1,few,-,CASRGLGEAFF,TGTGCCAGCAGGGGGCTGGGTGAAGCTTTCTTT
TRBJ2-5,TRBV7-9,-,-,CASSLGGHRGETQYF,TGTGCCAGCAGCTTAGGAGGGCATAGGGGAGAGACCCAGTACTTC
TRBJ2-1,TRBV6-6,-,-,CASCLGGGVHEQFF,TGTGCCAGCTGTCTGGGCGGAGGGGTCCATGAGCAGTTCTTC
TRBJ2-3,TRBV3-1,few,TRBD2,CASSQVASGGASTDTQYF,TGTGCCAGCAGCCAAGTGGCTAGCGGGGGAGCGAGCACAGATACGCAGTATTTT
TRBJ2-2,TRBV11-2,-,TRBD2,CASSLRLAGGSSGELFF,TGTGCCAGCAGCTTACGGCTAGCGGGGGGATCATCCGGGGAGCTGTTTTTT
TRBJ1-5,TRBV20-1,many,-,CSATDQGGQPQHF,TGCAGTGCTACCGACCAGGGAGGTCAGCCCCAGCATTTT
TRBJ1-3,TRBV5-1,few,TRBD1,CASSLDRGGNTIYF,TGCGCCAGCAGCTTGGACAGGGGAGGAAACACCATATATTTT
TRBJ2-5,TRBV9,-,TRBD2,CASSPTGTSGETQYF,TGTGCCAGCAGCCCAACCGGGACTAGCGGGGAGACCCAGTACTTC
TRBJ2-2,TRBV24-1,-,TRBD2,CATSRGGADGELFF,TGTGCCACCAGCCGGGGGGGCGCCGACGGGGAGCTGTTTTTT
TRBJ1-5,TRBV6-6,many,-,CASRQTDQPQHF,TGTGCCAGCCGTCAAACCGATCAGCCCCAGCATTTT
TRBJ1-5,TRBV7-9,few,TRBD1,CASSRAGGQPQHF,TGTGCCAGCAGCCGGGCAGGGGGTCAGCCCCAGCATTTT
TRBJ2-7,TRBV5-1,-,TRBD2,CASSLGLAGGQYEQYF,TGCGCCAGCAGCCTGGGACTAGCGGGGGGGCAATACGAGCAGTACTTC
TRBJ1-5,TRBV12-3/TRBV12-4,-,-,CASSGRWGDQPQHF,TGTGCCAGCAGTGGACGGTGGGGAGATCAGCCCCAGCATTTT
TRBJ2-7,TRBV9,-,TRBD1,CASSVRGQGNEQYF,TGTGCCAGCAGCGTAAGGGGACAGGGAAACGAGCAGTACTTC
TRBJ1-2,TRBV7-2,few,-,CASSSSGEGYTF,TGTGCCAGCAGCTCTTCGGGGGAAGGCTACACCTTC
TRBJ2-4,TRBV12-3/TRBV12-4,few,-,CASGGRDIQYF,TGTGCCAGCGGAGGAAGGGACATTCAGTACTTC
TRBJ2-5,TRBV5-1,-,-,CASSPGDRQETQYF,TGCGCCAGCAGCCCGGGGGACAGACAAGAGACCCAGTACTTC
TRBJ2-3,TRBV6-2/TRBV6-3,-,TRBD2,CASSEAGLAKTDTQYF,TGTGCCAGCAGTGAGGCCGGACTAGCGAAGACAGATACGCAGTATTTT
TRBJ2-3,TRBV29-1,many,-,CSVDLTSTDTQYF,TGCAGCGTAGATTTGACTAGCACAGATACGCAGTATTTT
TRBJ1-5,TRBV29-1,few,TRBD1,CSARTGDSNQPQHF,TGCAGCGCGCGGACAGGGGATAGCAATCAGCCCCAGCATTTT
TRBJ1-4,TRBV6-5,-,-,CASSYGPAEKLFF,TGTGCCAGCAGTTACGGGCCGGCGGAAAAACTGTTTTTT
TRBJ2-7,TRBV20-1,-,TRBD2,CSATPGTSGTYEQYF,TGCAGTGCTACACCCGGGACTAGCGGGACTTACGAGCAGTACTTC
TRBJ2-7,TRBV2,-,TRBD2,CASSDAAGVSYEQYF,TGTGCCAGCAGTGACGCCGCGGGAGTATCCTACGAGCAGTACTTC